This TCR beta chain was sequenced during a study of spatial heterogeneity in lung cancer. MiXCR, run by TCRdb on the 5' RACE reads, gives a single entry per CDR3 protein. The sample carries about 3,000 distinct CDR3 sequences, roughly 6.5% recorded once. The germline V gene has CDR1 MDHEN and CDR2 SYDVKM. V shed 3 bases and J shed 3 bases, with 17 bases lying between them. This CDR3 comprises 16 residues. The study's findings and limits: Within tumors, counts of expanded alpha and beta TCRs tracked tumor mutation counts. Beta chains had an estimated 13% coverage of tumor T cells, and alpha chains had 6% to 7.5%.

As to time point: sample taken at primary tumor resection. Donors were around 70 untreated early-stage non-small cell lung cancer patients. This clonotype ranks as medium-sized. Its antigen is unknown. A library prepared for alpha chains yielded this beta chain as an off-target read; its size is of little meaning. The material sequenced was lung tumor tissue, taken at surgery. The chain uses TRBV28 and TRBJ2-5; D possibly matches TRBD1 or TRBD2 (6 bases each). This receptor was obtained from a male donor with early-stage non-small cell lung cancer. The CDR3 region has the DNA TGTGCCAGCAGTTTCCGGGGGCGTTTAGGGGAAGAGACCCAGTACTTC. It translates to CASSFRGRLGEETQYF.